The source of this T cell receptor beta chain is a study of early T cells in non-severe SARS-CoV-2 infection. Whole-study results and caveats: A preference for anti-spike CD8 responses marked VDJdb matching, which missed private and CD4 specificities.

This clonotype was seen at least ten times. The target antigen is unknown. TCRdb independently ran MiXCR on the 5' RACE reads; one entry per CDR3 protein. The sample records under 30,000 distinct CDR3 sequences, around 5.1% being singletons. Looked up from germline, CDR1 is SGHTA and CDR2 is FQGNSA. The CDR3 runs to 15 residues. Trimming stripped 4 bases from V and 3 bases from J, with 12 bases between. The chain has TRBV7-2 and TRBJ2-2, with D perhaps TRBD1 or TRBD2 (5 bases each). The specimen was whole blood. This receptor was obtained from an adult who was a healthcare worker with PCR-confirmed SARS-CoV-2 infection or an uninfected control (not recorded which). The CDR3 bases are TGTGCCAGCAGCTCCCGGGACGGACACACCGGGGAGCTGTTTTTT. Protein: CASSSRDGHTGELFF.